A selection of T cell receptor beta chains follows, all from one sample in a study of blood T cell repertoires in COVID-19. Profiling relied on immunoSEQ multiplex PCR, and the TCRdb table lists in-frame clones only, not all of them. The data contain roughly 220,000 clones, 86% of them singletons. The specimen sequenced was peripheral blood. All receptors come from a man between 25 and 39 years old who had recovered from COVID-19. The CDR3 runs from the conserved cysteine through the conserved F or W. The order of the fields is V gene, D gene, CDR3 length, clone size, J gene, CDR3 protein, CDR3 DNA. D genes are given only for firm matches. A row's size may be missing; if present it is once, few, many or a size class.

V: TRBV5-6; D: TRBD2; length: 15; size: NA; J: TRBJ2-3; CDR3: CASSSSGGGLLGQYF; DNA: TGTGCCAGCAGCTCCAGCGGGGGAGGGCTCCTGGGGCAGTATTTT
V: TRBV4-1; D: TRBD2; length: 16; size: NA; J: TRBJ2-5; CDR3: CASSQVPRGGEETQYF; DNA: TGCGCCAGCAGCCAAGTTCCGCGGGGGGGCGAAGAGACCCAGTACTTC
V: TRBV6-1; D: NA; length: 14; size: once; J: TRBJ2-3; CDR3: CASSERSSTDTQYF; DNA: TGTGCCAGCAGTGAGAGGTCCAGCACAGATACGCAGTATTTT
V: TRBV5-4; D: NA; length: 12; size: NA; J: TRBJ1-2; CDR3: CASSLGGWGYTF; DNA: TGTGCCAGCAGCTTGGGGGGCTGGGGCTACACCTTC
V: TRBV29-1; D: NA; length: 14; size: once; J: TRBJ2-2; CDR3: CSVRREMNTGELFF; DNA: TGCAGCGTTCGGAGAGAGATGAACACCGGGGAGCTGTTTTTT
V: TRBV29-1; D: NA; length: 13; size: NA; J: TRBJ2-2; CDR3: CSGGLAGTGELFF; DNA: TGCAGCGGAGGACTTGCCGGGACCGGGGAGCTGTTTTTT
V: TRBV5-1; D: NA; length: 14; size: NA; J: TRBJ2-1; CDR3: CASSLYPEGNEQFF; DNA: TGCGCCAGCAGCTTGTACCCTGAGGGCAATGAGCAGTTCTTC
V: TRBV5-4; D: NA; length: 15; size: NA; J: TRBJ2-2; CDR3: CASRPPYQDTGELFF; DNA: TGTGCCAGCAGGCCACCTTACCAGGACACCGGGGAGCTGTTTTTT
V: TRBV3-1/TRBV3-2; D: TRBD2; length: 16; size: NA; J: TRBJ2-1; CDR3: CASSFDAGLAISEQFF; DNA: TGTGCCAGCAGCTTCGACGCTGGACTAGCGATTAGTGAGCAGTTCTTC
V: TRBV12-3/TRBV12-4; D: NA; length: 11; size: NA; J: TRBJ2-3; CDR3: CASSNRDRWYF; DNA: TGTGCCAGCAGCAACAGGGACCGTTGGTATTTT
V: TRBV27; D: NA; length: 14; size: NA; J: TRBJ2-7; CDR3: CASSSGWVSYEQYF; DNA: TGTGCCAGCAGTTCGGGGTGGGTATCCTACGAGCAGTACTTC
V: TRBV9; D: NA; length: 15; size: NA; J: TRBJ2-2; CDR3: CASSNSRLVTGELFF; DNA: TGTGCCAGCAGCAACTCCAGACTAGTCACCGGGGAGCTGTTTTTT
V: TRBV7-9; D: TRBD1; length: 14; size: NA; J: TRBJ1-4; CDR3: CASSVRGQDEKLFF; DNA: TGTGCCAGCAGCGTTAGGGGGCAGGATGAAAAACTGTTTTTT
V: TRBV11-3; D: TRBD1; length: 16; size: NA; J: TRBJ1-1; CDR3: CASSHTRQGAGGEAFF; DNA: TGTGCCAGCAGCCATACCAGACAGGGGGCCGGGGGTGAAGCTTTCTTT
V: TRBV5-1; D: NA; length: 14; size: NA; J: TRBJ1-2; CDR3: CASSLFDPSRGYTF; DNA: TGCGCCAGCAGCCTCTTCGACCCCAGCAGGGGCTACACCTTC
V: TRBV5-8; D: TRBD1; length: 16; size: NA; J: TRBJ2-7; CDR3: CASSPRGQGLLYEQYF; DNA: TGTGCCAGCAGCCCCCGAGGACAGGGGCTTTTGTACGAGCAGTACTTC
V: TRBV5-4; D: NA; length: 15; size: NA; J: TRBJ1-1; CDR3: CASALQRVTGTEAFF; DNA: TGTGCCAGCGCCCTCCAGAGGGTCACGGGGACTGAAGCTTTCTTT
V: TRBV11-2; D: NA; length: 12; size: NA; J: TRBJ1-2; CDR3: CASSLSTRGYTF; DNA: TGTGCCAGCAGCTTAAGTACCCGGGGCTACACCTTC
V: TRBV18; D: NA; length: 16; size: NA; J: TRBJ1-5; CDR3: CASSPPLGRVGQPQHF; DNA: TGTGCCAGCTCACCACCGTTGGGGAGGGTGGGCCAGCCCCAGCATTTT
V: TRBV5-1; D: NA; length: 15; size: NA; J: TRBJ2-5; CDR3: CASSLEKGEQETQYF; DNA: TGCGCCAGCAGCTTGGAAAAGGGAGAGCAAGAGACCCAGTACTTC
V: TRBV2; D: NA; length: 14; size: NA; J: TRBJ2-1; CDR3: CASSEGYSRNEQFF; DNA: TGTGCCAGCAGTGAGGGCTACTCTCGAAATGAGCAGTTCTTC
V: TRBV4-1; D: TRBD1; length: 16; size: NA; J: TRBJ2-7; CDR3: CASSQFPGTGPYEQYF; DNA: TGCGCCAGCAGCCAATTTCCCGGGACAGGGCCCTACGAGCAGTACTTC
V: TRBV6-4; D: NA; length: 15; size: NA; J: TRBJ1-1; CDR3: CASSGRRGANTEAFF; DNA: TGTGCCAGCAGTGGCAGGAGGGGAGCTAACACTGAAGCTTTCTTT
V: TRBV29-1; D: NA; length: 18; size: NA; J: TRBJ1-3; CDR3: CSVVFEGEGKSRGNTIYF; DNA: TGCAGCGTTGTTTTCGAGGGTGAGGGTAAATCTCGTGGAAACACCATATATTTT
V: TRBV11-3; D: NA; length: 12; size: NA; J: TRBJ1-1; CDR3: CASSLAGTEAFF; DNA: TGTGCCAGCAGCTTAGCGGGAACTGAAGCTTTCTTT
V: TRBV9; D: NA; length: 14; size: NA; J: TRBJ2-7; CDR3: CASTGGGGIEEQYF; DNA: TGTGCCAGCACCGGAGGAGGAGGGATTGAAGAGCAGTACTTC
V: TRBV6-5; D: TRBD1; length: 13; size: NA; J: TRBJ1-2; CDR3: CASSYEGALGYTF; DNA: TGTGCCAGCAGTTACGAGGGGGCGCTGGGCTACACCTTC
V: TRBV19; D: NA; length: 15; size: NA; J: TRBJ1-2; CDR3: CASSIASGDAYGYTF; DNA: TGTGCCAGTAGTATAGCGAGCGGAGACGCCTATGGCTACACCTTC
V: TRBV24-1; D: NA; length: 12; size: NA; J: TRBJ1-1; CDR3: CATSDFSGKAFF; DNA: TGTGCCACCAGTGATTTCTCGGGAAAAGCTTTCTTT
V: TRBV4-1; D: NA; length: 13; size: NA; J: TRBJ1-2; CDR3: CASSPDSSYGYTF; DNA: TGCGCCAGCAGCCCCGACAGCTCCTATGGCTACACCTTC
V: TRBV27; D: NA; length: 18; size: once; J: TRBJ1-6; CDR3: CASSLYFQRRGGNSPLHF; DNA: TGTGCCAGCAGTTTATATTTCCAGAGGCGGGGGGGCAATTCACCCCTCCACTTT
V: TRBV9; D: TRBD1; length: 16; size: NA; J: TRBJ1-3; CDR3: CASSVPDRGSGNTIYF; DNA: TGTGCCAGCAGCGTACCGGACAGGGGTTCTGGAAACACCATATATTTT
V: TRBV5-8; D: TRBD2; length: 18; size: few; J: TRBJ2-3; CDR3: CASSLPSGGPSRTDTQYF; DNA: TGTGCCAGCAGCTTACCCAGCGGGGGGCCTTCTCGCACAGATACGCAGTATTTT
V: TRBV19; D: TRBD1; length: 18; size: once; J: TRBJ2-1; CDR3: CASSIGRGGTGRYNEQFF; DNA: TGTGCCAGTAGTATAGGTAGAGGCGGGACAGGCCGGTACAATGAGCAGTTCTTC
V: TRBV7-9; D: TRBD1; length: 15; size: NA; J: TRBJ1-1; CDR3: CASSFGTGGNTEAFF; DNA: TGTGCCAGCAGCTTCGGAACAGGGGGTAACACTGAAGCTTTCTTT